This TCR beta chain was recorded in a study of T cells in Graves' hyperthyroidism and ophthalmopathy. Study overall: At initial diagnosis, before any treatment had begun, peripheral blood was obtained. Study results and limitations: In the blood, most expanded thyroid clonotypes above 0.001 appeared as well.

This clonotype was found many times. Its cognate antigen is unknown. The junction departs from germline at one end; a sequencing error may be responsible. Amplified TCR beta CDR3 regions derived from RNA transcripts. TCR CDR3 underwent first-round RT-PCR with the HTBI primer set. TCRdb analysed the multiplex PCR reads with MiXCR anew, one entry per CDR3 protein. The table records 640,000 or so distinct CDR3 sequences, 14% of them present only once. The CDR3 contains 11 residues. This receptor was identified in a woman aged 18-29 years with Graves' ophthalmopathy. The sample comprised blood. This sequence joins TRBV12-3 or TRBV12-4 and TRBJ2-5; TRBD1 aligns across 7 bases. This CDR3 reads CASSLGTAIYF. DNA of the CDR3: TGTGCCAGCAGCTTAGGGACAGCCATCTACTTC.